This TCR beta chain was identified during a study of human T cells and chemical hapten exposure. Study in general: During the approximately 24-week study period, patients had diphenylcyclopropenone applied to the scalp every week. Findings and caveats of the study: Sensitizing to DPC left TCRs with a frequency above 1 in 1000 unaltered. The study found expanded TCRs formed significantly more large CDR3 similarity clusters than controls.

The J segment lost 1 base and the V segment lost 2 bases, leaving 7 bases of the junction unmatched. The CDR3 covers 16 residues. Germline-derived CDR1 and CDR2 are SGHKS and YYEKEE (reference sequence). From the RACE reads, TCRdb called clonotypes with MiXCR, one entry per CDR3 protein. The table has approximately 110,000 distinct CDR3 sequences, 30% to 35% seen once. This clonotype was counted only a few times. Its antigen is as yet unknown. Time point in this sample: patch test 3, about 24 weeks after DPC sensitization. Specified treatment: therapeutic diphenylcyclopropenone sensitization with weekly scalp DPC. Blood collection took place prior to placing each patch test.

The receptor was isolated from a man aged 40-55 years with alopecia areata. Some clones in this sample may be carry-over from other donors' samples. This rearrangement joins TRBV5-5 to TRBJ2-3; the match to TRBD2 covers 7 bases. Sequences were derived from whole blood, sampled in connection with sensitization to the hapten diphenylcyclopropenone (DPC). The CDR3: CASSLSASGGTDTQYF. For the CDR3, the DNA is TGTGCCAGCAGCTTATCGGCAAGCGGGGGCACAGATACGCAGTATTTT.